These 5 T cell receptor beta chains originate from one sample sequenced in a study of blood T cell repertoires in COVID-19. Sequenced by immunoSEQ multiplex PCR; TCRdb stores in-frame clones only, minus some. The sample records 200,000 to 250,000 clones, around four fifths being singletons. Sequencing input: peripheral blood. Receptors originate from a woman aged 80 or older with COVID-19, enrolled during active disease.

The chain joins TRBV7-9 to TRBJ2-7, with D maybe TRBD1 (6 bases). Trimming stripped 6 bases from V and 1 base from J, with 10 bases between. CDR1 SEHNR and CDR2 FQNEAQ come from the germline V gene (reference sequence). The CDR3 consists of 13 residues. The CDR3 DNA reads as TGTGCCAGCAGTTCCGGACAGTCCTACGAGCAGTACTTC. Translated: CASSSGQSYEQYF. The full variable domain, rest sourced from reference TRBV7-9 and TRBJ2-7, is DTGVSQNPRHKITKRGQNVTFRCDPISEHNRLYWYRQTLGQGPEFLTYFQNEAQLEKSRLLSDRFSAERPKGSFSTLEIQRTEQGDSAMYLCASSSGQSYEQYFGPGTRLTVT.

In its sample, this clone was seen once. The chain couples TRBV13 to TRBJ2-3, with D perhaps matching TRBD1 (5 bases). Germline lookup yields CDR1 PRHDT and CDR2 FYEKMQ (reference sequence). Trimming shortened V by 5 bases and J by 4 bases, and 13 bases separated the two germline ends. The CDR3 is 14 residues long. CDR3 coding DNA: TGTGCCAGCAGCCCGTGGACAAGTCCAGATACGCAGTATTTT. This gives the protein CASSPWTSPDTQYF.

The rearrangement links TRBV19 to TRBJ1-4; 7 bases align to TRBD1. Germline lookup yields CDR1 LNHDA and CDR2 SQIVND (reference sequence). The length of the CDR3 is 15 residues. V shed 4 bases and J 4 bases; nucleotides not matched to a gene: 6. The CDR3 sequence is CASSTPGQLNEKLFF. CDR3 nucleotide sequence: TGTGCCAGTAGTACCCCGGGACAGCTTAATGAAAAACTGTTTTTT.

The J gene is TRBJ1-2, the V gene TRBV5-4; 9 nucleotides match TRBD1. The junction had 9 bases not matched to a gene; V was cut back by 5 bases and J by 4 bases. The CDR3 is 15 residues long. Germline-derived CDR1 and CDR2 are SGHNT and YYREEE (reference sequence). DNA of the CDR3: TGTGCCAGCAGACTGGACAGGGGAGGAGGCTATGGCTACACCTTC. Its translation: CASRLDRGGGYGYTF. Based on the CDR3 plus reference TRBV5-4 and TRBJ1-2, the full variable domain is ETGVTQSPTHLIKTRGQQVTLRCSSQSGHNTVSWYQQALGQGPQFIFQYYREEENGRGNFPPRFSGLQFPNYSSELNVNALELDDSALYLCASRLDRGGGYGYTFGSGTRLTVV.

The gene calls are TRBV18 and TRBJ1-1; 7 nucleotides agree with TRBD1. Germline V gene sequence: CDR1 KGHSH, CDR2 LQKENI. V was clipped by 3 bases and J by 1 base; unmatched bases: 11. This CDR3 has 17 amino acids. The CDR3 DNA is TGTGCCAGCTCACCCTACGACAGGGCCCTATCGAACACTGAAGCTTTCTTT. This codes for CASSPYDRALSNTEAFF.